This TCR beta chain was documented in a study of circulating and synovial CD4+ cells in juvenile arthritis. The CDR3 contains 17 residues. Per the germline V gene, CDR1 is SGHAT and CDR2 is FQNNGV. The J segment lost 6 bases and the V segment lost 2 bases, leaving 15 bases of the junction unmatched. This clone turned up a few times. Its specificity is not known. Findings and limits, study-wide: These repertoires were less diverse than bulk blood CD4 repertoires.

Data came from immunoSEQ multiplex PCR; TCRdb stores just in-frame clones and leaves some out. Of over a thousand clones detected, roughly 86% appear once; the ten largest clones hold 3% to 3.5%. J is TRBJ2-5 and V is TRBV11-2; 7 bases match TRBD2. Sequencing was done on a sample of HLA-DR+ CD4+ T cells from blood. Sample subset: circulating pathogenic-like lymphocytes, sorted as HLA-DR+CD14-CD3+CD4+CD25low/- blood T cells. This sequence originates from a human donor with juvenile idiopathic arthritis. For the CDR3, the DNA is TGTGCCAGCAGCTTACATTGGGGGGGGGTCGCCCTGCAGACCCAGTACTTC. Amino acid sequence: CASSLHWGGVALQTQYF.